This entry lists 20 T cell receptor beta chains sequenced from one sample in a study of T-cell reconstitution after alpha-beta-depleted transplantation in children. A TCRbeta library incorporating unique molecular identifiers was prepared. TCRdb re-called the PCR reads through MiXCR, storing one row per CDR3 protein. The sample has hundreds of thousands of distinct CDR3 sequences, roughly 13% seen once. The sample was PBMCs, mostly from graft donor cells, taken 360 days after TCRalphabeta/CD19-depleted stem cell transplant. The receptor set was obtained from a male patient aged 10 to 17 who had a stem cell transplant for acute myeloid leukemia, so the T cells may come from the graft donor.

The chain combines TRBV7-2 with TRBJ2-7; perhaps TRBD1 as D (6 bases). Germline V gene lookup returns CDR1 SGHTA and CDR2 FQGNSA. The CDR3 covers 15 residues. V was trimmed by 1 base and J by 1 base, leaving 11 bases between them. The CDR3 spells CASSLVRQDSYEQYF. Written as DNA, the CDR3 is TGTGCCAGCAGCTTAGTAAGACAGGATTCCTACGAGCAGTACTTC.

The rearrangement joins TRBV2 to TRBJ1-5, with D unresolved. Germline CDR1 SNHLY, CDR2 FYNNEI. The ends were cut back, 7 bases at V and 0 bases at J, with 13 bases in the middle. This CDR3 has 15 amino acids. CDR3 sequence reads: CASTLDADSNQPQHF. The CDR3 DNA follows: TGTGCCAGCACTTTAGACGCAGATAGCAATCAGCCCCAGCATTTT.

This clonotype was recorded only once. The V gene is TRBV29-1, the J gene TRBJ1-2; 7 positions match TRBD1. The CDR3 totals 14 residues. V lost 8 bases to trimming and J lost 4 bases; unmatched junction nucleotides: 13. CDR1 is SQVTM and CDR2 is ANQGSEA in the germline V gene. The CDR3 DNA sequence: TGCAGCCTCTGGGACAGCCGCTCATCCTATGGCTACACCTTC. Its protein is CSLWDSRSSYGYTF.

This clonotype was seen a handful of times. The chain joins TRBV28 to TRBJ2-4, with D unresolved. Germline CDR1 is MDHEN and CDR2 is SYDVKM. The germline V and J ends were trimmed by 7 bases and 2 bases, with 6 bases remaining between them. The CDR3 sequence is 12 residues long. Here the CDR3 reads CASTTPKNIQYF. The CDR3 DNA follows: TGTGCCAGCACGACGCCCAAAAACATTCAGTACTTC.

The genes are TRBV11-1 and TRBJ2-1; D gene uncertain. V was cut by 1 base and J by 8 bases, with 9 bases left in between. The CDR3 covers 13 residues. Germline CDR1 reads SGHAT; CDR2 reads FQDESV (reference sequence). The CDR3 region is CASSLGGIDEQFF. The CDR3 nucleotides are TGTGCCAGCAGCTTAGGTGGGATCGATGAGCAGTTCTTC.

This clonotype was recorded at least ten times. The genes are TRBV10-3 and TRBJ2-2; TRBD2 is a possible D gene (5 bases). The germline V gene has CDR1 ENHRY and CDR2 SYGVKD. The CDR3 loop spans 12 amino acids. Trimming left V 4 bases short and J 7 bases short, with 7 bases between. The CDR3, as DNA: TGTGCCATCAGTGTACGGGACGGGGAGCTGTTTTTT. Its protein product is CAISVRDGELFF.

This clonotype was seen only a few times. This chain links TRBV20-1 with TRBJ2-7; 7 bases match TRBD1. With V trimmed by 5 bases and J by 5 bases, 6 bases remained unmatched. This CDR3 is built from 12 residues. Germline-derived CDR1 and CDR2 are DFQATT and SNEGSKA (reference sequence). CDR3 sequence reads: CSAQQGFDEQYF. CDR3 in DNA: TGCAGTGCTCAACAGGGGTTTGACGAGCAGTACTTC.

This clonotype was counted between two and nine times. The chain uses TRBV6-6 and TRBJ2-7; D possibly corresponds to TRBD1 (5 bases). V was trimmed by 5 bases and J by 5 bases, leaving 10 bases between them. The CDR3 contains 12 residues. Germline CDR1 is MNHNY and CDR2 is SVGAGI (reference sequence). The CDR3 sequence: CASSIQGHEQYF. The CDR3 coding sequence is TGTGCCAGCAGTATTCAGGGCCACGAGCAGTACTTC.

This clonotype came up a few times. J is TRBJ2-3 and V is TRBV10-3; D perhaps matches TRBD2 (6 bases). The CDR3 is 15 residues long. The germline CDR1 and CDR2 sequences are ENHRY and SYGVKD. The V end was cut by 0 bases, the J end by 5 bases, with 12 bases between. Written as DNA, the CDR3 is TGTGCCATCAGTGAGTCCTCCCCGGGGGAAGATACGCAGTATTTT. Encoded protein: CAISESSPGEDTQYF.

This clonotype was observed many times. The V call is TRBV28, the J call TRBJ2-7; D gene ambiguous. This CDR3 contains 8 residues. Germline CDR1 reads MDHEN; CDR2 reads SYDVKM. V was shortened by 8 bases and J by 7 bases, with 3 bases between the two germline ends. Here the CDR3 reads CASGEQYF. DNA of the CDR3: TGTGCCAGCGGGGAGCAGTACTTC.

There are a few counts of this clonotype. The genes are TRBV20-1 and TRBJ2-4; 15 bases line up with TRBD2. The CDR3 is made up of 16 amino acids. Germline loops: CDR1 DFQATT, CDR2 SNEGSKA (reference sequence). J was trimmed by 3 bases and V by 7 bases; bases with no gene match: 7. CDR3 amino acids: CSVSGTSGRNKNIQYF. CDR3 coding DNA: TGCAGTGTTTCCGGGACTAGCGGGAGGAACAAAAACATTCAGTACTTC.

This clonotype was seen repeatedly, ten times or more. The J gene is TRBJ2-1, the V gene TRBV7-6; 10 bases map to TRBD1. The CDR3 covers 17 residues. V lost 3 bases and J lost 6; bases outside the gene matches: 11. Per the germline V gene, CDR1 is SGHVS and CDR2 is FNYEAQ. The CDR3 DNA reads TGTGCCAGCAGCTTGATGGCCGGGACAGGGGTGGGCAATGAGCAGTTCTTC. Residues: CASSLMAGTGVGNEQFF.

CDR3 bases: TGTGCCAGCTCTCAAGGACTAGCGGGAGGGCCCAGCACAGATACGCAGTATTTT. Amino acids: CASSQGLAGGPSTDTQYF. The chain recombines TRBV18 with TRBJ2-3; TRBD2 matches at 15 bases. The CDR3 runs to 18 residues. V shed 6 bases and J 0 bases; nucleotides not matched to a gene: 7. Germline V gene data show CDR1 as KGHSH and CDR2 as LQKENI.

The chain couples TRBV9 to TRBJ2-1, with 7 bases matching TRBD2. Germline-derived CDR1 and CDR2 are SGDLS and YYNGEE. This CDR3 region has 19 residues. The trim removed 4 bases at V and 7 bases at J, leaving 23 bases unmatched. The CDR3 nucleotides are TGTGCCAGCAGCCCCGGATTTTTGAGCGGGAAGATCGGAGGGAATGAGCAGTTCTTC. Its protein is CASSPGFLSGKIGGNEQFF. The variable domain in full, completed from reference TRBV9 and TRBJ2-1, reads DSGVTQTPKHLITATGQRVTLRCSPRSGDLSVYWYQQSLDQGLQFLIQYYNGEERAKGNILERFSAQQFPDLHSELNLSSLELGDSALYFCASSPGFLSGKIGGNEQFFGPGTRLTVL.

The chain has TRBV20-1 and TRBJ2-7; 7 nucleotides align to TRBD2. The CDR3 has 14 residues. J gave up 3 bases and V 6 bases, and 11 bases lay outside the gene matches. Germline CDR1 and CDR2: DFQATT and SNEGSKA (reference sequence). In DNA, the CDR3 is TGCAGTGCCGCGGTCCTAGCGGATAGCTACGAGCAGTACTTC. Translated: CSAAVLADSYEQYF.

At least ten counts were recorded for this clonotype. V is TRBV28 and J is TRBJ2-5, with a possible D match to TRBD2 (8 bases). With 4 bases removed from V and 5 bases from J, the gap between germline ends came to 20 bases. CDR3 size: 16 residues. The germline gives CDR1 MDHEN, CDR2 SYDVKM. This CDR3 is CASSSPIAGQWETQYF. CDR3 bases: TGTGCCAGCAGTTCCCCGATAGCGGGACAGTGGGAGACCCAGTACTTC.

This clonotype was recorded at least ten times. This chain links TRBV9 with TRBJ2-2, with 7 bases aligning to TRBD1. Germline V gene lookup returns CDR1 SGDLS and CDR2 YYNGEE. The CDR3 is 17 amino acids. V dropped 0 bases and J dropped 3; count of bases not matched to a gene: 8. The CDR3 region is CASSVGLGGAYTGELFF. CDR3 coding DNA: TGTGCCAGCAGCGTAGGTCTAGGGGGCGCGTACACCGGGGAGCTGTTTTTT.

The rearrangement links TRBV11-1 to TRBJ2-4, with D unresolved. The CDR3 has 14 amino acids. Trimming shortened V by 3 bases and J by 3 bases, and 9 bases separated the two germline ends. Germline V gene data show CDR1 as SGHAT and CDR2 as FQDESV (reference sequence). In DNA, the CDR3 is TGTGCCAGCAGCTTGGAACAATACAAAAACATTCAGTACTTC. It specifies CASSLEQYKNIQYF.

Only a few counts were recorded for this clonotype. The genes are TRBV4-3 and TRBJ2-3, with 10 bases matching TRBD2. The germline CDR1 and CDR2 sequences are LGHNA and YSLEER. This CDR3 has 13 residues. Trimming at V came to 1 base and at J to 14 bases, leaving 6 bases not matched to a gene. As DNA, the CDR3 is TGCGCCAGCAGCCAAGGGGTAGCGGGAGGTGTGTATTTT. Its translation: CASSQGVAGGVYF.

This clonotype was seen repeatedly, ten times or more. The chain has TRBV29-1 and TRBJ2-1, with no clear D. The germline V and J ends were trimmed by 7 bases and 1 base, with 14 bases remaining between them. The CDR3 has 14 residues. CDR1 is SQVTM, CDR2 ANQGSEA, per germline. The CDR3 protein is CSARGTLSYNEQFF. CDR3 sequence (DNA): TGCAGCGCTAGAGGAACCCTATCCTACAATGAGCAGTTCTTC.